The next 32 T cell receptor beta chains were all read from a single sample in a study of OX40 agonist ivuxolimab in advanced cancers. The protocol was immunoSEQ multiplex PCR, while the TCRdb copy is restricted to in-frame clones and leaves out a portion. The table shows some 86,000 clones, with approximately 85% occurring only once. The sample in question was CD4+ or CD8+ T cells sorted from blood, obtained in a trial of the OX40 agonist ivuxolimab. All receptors come from an adult with an advanced solid tumor such as melanoma, head and neck, liver or kidney cancer.

This clone was seen a single time. The chain has TRBV11-3 and TRBJ2-2; a weak D match, TRBD2 (6 bases). The CDR3 consists of 16 residues. Per the germline V gene, CDR1 is SGHNT and CDR2 is YENEEA. V was pared by 5 bases and J by 4 bases, with 17 bases between. The CDR3 nucleotides read TGTGCCAGCAGCCCAATTAGCGGACATGGCACCGGGGAGCTGTTTTTT. This encodes CASSPISGHGTGELFF. The full variable domain, with the rest looked up from reference TRBV11-3 and TRBJ2-2, is EAGVVQSPRYKIIEKKQPVAFWCNPISGHNTLYWYLQNLGQGPELLIRYENEEAVDDSQLPKDRFSAERLKGVDSTLKIQPAELGDSAVYLCASSPISGHGTGELFFGEGSRLTVL.

V gene TRBV2 combines with J gene TRBJ2-1, with 10 positions matching TRBD2. From germline, CDR1 is SNHLY and CDR2 FYNNEI. The trim removed 6 bases at V and 8 bases at J, leaving 16 bases unmatched. The CDR3 covers 17 residues. In nucleotides, the CDR3 is TGTGCCAGCAGGGGCCATCTAGCGGGAGAGGGGCGGGATGAGCAGTTCTTC. Encoded protein: CASRGHLAGEGRDEQFF.

The chain recombines TRBV27 with TRBJ2-1, with D perhaps given as TRBD1 or TRBD2 (7 bases each). Trimming removed 9 bases at V and 9 bases at J, with 15 bases between. Per the germline V gene, CDR1 is MNHEY and CDR2 is SMNVEV (reference sequence). The CDR3 loop spans 12 amino acids. In nucleotides, the CDR3 is TGTGCCAGTTCAGGGGGGGCCCCTGAGCAGTTCTTC. Protein: CASSGGAPEQFF.

CDR3 nucleotides: TGTGCCGGGGGGTATAGCAATCAGCCCCAGCATTTT. This codes for CAGGYSNQPQHF. This sequence joins TRBV2 and TRBJ1-5; possibly TRBD1 for D (5 bases). Germline CDR1 is SNHLY and CDR2 is FYNNEI. This CDR3 is built from 12 residues. V shed 11 bases and J shed 0 bases, with 8 bases lying between them. Supplemented by reference TRBV2 and TRBJ1-5, the full variable domain reads EPEVTQTPSHQVTQMGQEVILRCVPISNHLYFYWYRQILGQKVEFLVSFYNNEISEKSEIFDDQFSVERPDGSNFTLKIRSTKLEDSAMYFCAGGYSNQPQHFGDGTRLSIL.

The chain uses TRBV5-4 and TRBJ2-1, with a weak D call TRBD1 (5 bases). Trimming pared 1 base from V and 0 bases from J, leaving 8 bases between. Germline V lookup: CDR1 SGHNT, CDR2 YYREEE (reference sequence). CDR3 length: 15 residues. The CDR3: CASSLQGYSYNEQFF. For the CDR3, the DNA is TGTGCCAGCAGCTTGCAGGGTTACTCCTACAATGAGCAGTTCTTC.

The chain recombines TRBV7-2 with TRBJ2-1; D may correspond to TRBD1 or TRBD2 (5 bases each). Trimming cost V 1 base and J 10 bases, with 20 bases left between them. Germline values: CDR1 SGHTA, CDR2 FQGNSA. The CDR3 loop spans 16 amino acids. The CDR3 spells CASSLGDTGTVLEQFF. In nucleotides, the CDR3 is TGTGCCAGCAGCTTAGGAGATACTGGGACGGTTCTGGAGCAGTTCTTC.

The CDR3 nucleotides are TGTGCCAGCAGCCCGCCCACGGCCCCCTACGAGCAGTACTTC. Residues: CASSPPTAPYEQYF. This chain links TRBV7-9 with TRBJ2-7, with D unresolved. Trimming took off 5 bases at V and 2 bases at J, with 13 bases between the two ends. CDR1 and CDR2 (germline): SEHNR, FQNEAQ (reference sequence). The CDR3 has 14 amino acids.

V is TRBV2 and J is TRBJ2-3, with TRBD2 matching 10 bases. Germline V gene lookup returns CDR1 SNHLY and CDR2 FYNNEI. The length of the CDR3 is 17 residues. Losses at the gene ends were 1 base for V and 6 bases for J; bases not matched to a gene: 10. In DNA form, the CDR3 reads TGTGCCAGCAGTGAAGAGGGAGCGGGAGGGCCTGGGGATACGCAGTATTTT. It is translated as CASSEEGAGGPGDTQYF.

The rearrangement links TRBV7-6 to TRBJ2-2; D uncertain. V was shortened by 3 bases and J by 4 bases, with 9 bases between the two germline ends. This CDR3 comprises 14 residues. CDR1 SGHVS and CDR2 FNYEAQ come from the germline V gene. The CDR3 DNA is TGTGCCAGCAGCTTTTACGGGCCCACCGGGGAGCTGTTTTTT. Its translation: CASSFYGPTGELFF. The variable domain in full, with the rest retrieved from reference TRBV7-6 and TRBJ2-2, is GAGVSQSPRYKVTKRGQDVALRCDPISGHVSLYWYRQALGQGPEFLTYFNYEAQQDKSGLPNDRFSAERPEGSISTLTIQRTEQRDSAMYRCASSFYGPTGELFFGEGSRLTVL.

The V gene is TRBV6-6, the J gene TRBJ1-1; D is unresolved. The CDR3 totals 10 residues. Germline assignment: CDR1 MNHNY and CDR2 SVGAGI (reference sequence). The V and J ends lost 6 bases and 3 bases respectively, with 2 bases between them. The DNA for the CDR3 is TGTGCCAGCAGGGACACTGAAGCTTTCTTT. Encoded protein: CASRDTEAFF.

The chain is built from TRBV10-2 and TRBJ1-5, with a possible D match to TRBD1 (5 bases). Trimming pared 2 bases from V and 11 bases from J, leaving 10 bases between. The germline gives CDR1 WSHSY, CDR2 SAAADI. The CDR3 has 12 amino acids. The CDR3 region has the DNA TGCGCCAGCAGTGAGCTCGGGGGAGCCCAGCATTTT. Encoded protein: CASSELGGAQHF.

V gene TRBV7-9 combines with J gene TRBJ2-1; D may be TRBD1 (5 bases). This CDR3 has 12 amino acids. Between the trimmed V and J ends, which lost 3 bases and 10 bases, there was a span of 10 bases. CDR1 is SEHNR, CDR2 FQNEAQ, per germline (reference sequence). The CDR3 loop reads CASSFQGLEQFF. For the CDR3, the DNA is TGTGCCAGCAGCTTCCAGGGTTTGGAGCAGTTCTTC.

The V gene is TRBV9, the J gene TRBJ2-7; TRBD1 matches at 12 bases. CDR1 SGDLS and CDR2 YYNGEE come from the germline V gene. This CDR3 is built from 17 residues. The V and J ends lost 3 bases and 2 bases, in that order; junction bases with no gene match: 9. The CDR3 spells CASSGSRDRGRTYEQYF. The CDR3, as DNA: TGTGCCAGCAGCGGTTCCCGGGACAGGGGGCGGACCTACGAGCAGTACTTC.

This clone has only one observation. This chain uses TRBV7-9 with TRBJ2-2; 7 nucleotides line up with TRBD2. This CDR3 comprises 13 residues. Losses at the gene ends were 7 bases for V and 6 bases for J; bases not matched to a gene: 5. Germline V gene data show CDR1 as SEHNR and CDR2 as FQNEAQ (reference sequence). CDR3 DNA: TGTGCCAGCATCCTTCTAGCGGCCGGGGAGCTGTTTTTT. Residues: CASILLAAGELFF.

This clone appeared a single time. This chain connects TRBV11-3 to TRBJ1-1; 10 nucleotides align to TRBD1. The CDR3 length is 17 residues. Germline CDR1 reads SGHNT; CDR2 reads YENEEA. Trimming cost V 4 bases and J 1 base; bases outside gene matches: 9. Written as DNA, the CDR3 is TGTGCCAGCAGCTCCTCCCCCGGGACAGGGGCGAACACTGAAGCTTTCTTT. This gives the protein CASSSSPGTGANTEAFF.

This chain uses TRBV7-2 with TRBJ1-1; the D is unclear. The CDR3 has 15 residues. Trimming shortened V by 5 bases and J by 4 bases, and 17 bases separated the two germline ends. Germline CDR1 reads SGHTA; CDR2 reads FQGNSA. The CDR3 DNA reads TGTGCCAGCAGCCCAACAACCCCCGTAGGCACTGAAGCTTTCTTT. This translates into CASSPTTPVGTEAFF.

This chain links TRBV2 with TRBJ2-1; a possible D gene is TRBD2 (6 bases). V was cut by 2 bases and J by 5 bases, with 16 bases left in between. CDR3 size: 16 residues. Per the germline V gene, CDR1 is SNHLY and CDR2 is FYNNEI. The DNA for the CDR3 is TGTGCCAGCAGTGAATTGGGCTTTGGAGGGGACAATGAGCAGTTCTTC. This gives the protein CASSELGFGGDNEQFF.

The V call is TRBV27, the J call TRBJ2-1; either TRBD1 or TRBD2 may fit D (5 bases each). The CDR3 sequence is 13 residues long. V lost 4 bases and J 9 bases, leaving 13 bases between the germline ends. Germline loops: CDR1 MNHEY, CDR2 SMNVEV (reference sequence). The CDR3 coding sequence is TGTGCCAGCAGTTACTGGACCGGGGCTGAGCAGTTCTTC. Its translation: CASSYWTGAEQFF.

CDR3 sequence: CASSLRGAPYNEQFF. The CDR3 DNA is TGTGCCAGCAGCCTCCGGGGAGCACCCTACAATGAGCAGTTCTTC. V usage is TRBV9 and J usage is TRBJ2-1, with D maybe TRBD2 (5 bases). Trimming stripped 4 bases from V and 2 bases from J, with 13 bases between. This CDR3 comprises 15 residues. The V gene's germline CDR1 is SGDLS and CDR2 YYNGEE.

The chain has TRBV7-2 and TRBJ2-3; 8 bases map to TRBD2. V was pared by 1 base and J by 4 bases, with 7 bases of the junction left unmatched. CDR1 is SGHTA and CDR2 is FQGNSA in the germline V gene. The CDR3 consists of 16 residues. The CDR3 DNA reads as TGTGCCAGCAGCTTAGAAGTGGCGGGAGGCGCAGATACGCAGTATTTT. Translated: CASSLEVAGGADTQYF.

This clone appeared a few times. The rearrangement joins TRBV6-1 to TRBJ1-2; no reliable D call. V lost 2 bases and J lost 8, with 9 bases in between. This CDR3 spans 12 amino acids. Germline values: CDR1 MNHNS, CDR2 SASEGT. CDR3 region: CASSETLRGYTF. For the CDR3, the DNA is TGTGCCAGCAGTGAAACTTTGAGGGGCTACACCTTC.

The genes are TRBV6-5 and TRBJ2-1; 7 nucleotides align to TRBD1. V lost 2 bases, J lost 0 bases, and 4 bases stayed unmatched. This CDR3 contains 16 residues. The germline gives CDR1 MNHEY, CDR2 SVGAGI. The chain's CDR3 is CASSYRTGGSYNEQFF. CDR3 sequence (DNA): TGTGCCAGCAGTTACCGGACAGGTGGCTCCTACAATGAGCAGTTCTTC.

J is TRBJ2-7 and V is TRBV5-1; TRBD2 agrees at 10 bases. The CDR3 loop spans 17 amino acids. The ends lost 4 bases at V and 4 bases at J; junction bases unmatched: 14. Germline CDR1 is SGHRS and CDR2 is YFSETQ. The CDR3 loop reads CASSRGPGPSGRYEQYF. Here the CDR3 DNA reads TGCGCCAGCAGCCGGGGACCAGGTCCTAGCGGGAGATACGAGCAGTACTTC.

This clone was seen a single time. This chain connects TRBV13 to TRBJ2-7; D gene ambiguous. CDR3 length: 11 residues. Germline assignment: CDR1 PRHDT and CDR2 FYEKMQ (reference sequence). V was cut by 5 bases and J by 3 bases, with 5 bases left in between. The CDR3 DNA follows: TGTGCCAGCAGCGCCGTCTACGAGCAGTACTTC. Its protein product is CASSAVYEQYF. Full variable domain (outside the CDR3, taken from reference TRBV13 and TRBJ2-7): AAGVIQSPRHLIKEKRETATLKCYPIPRHDTVYWYQQGPGQDPQFLISFYEKMQSDKGSIPDRFSAQQFSDYHSELNMSSLELGDSALYFCASSAVYEQYFGPGTRLTVT.

The rearrangement links TRBV7-9 to TRBJ1-5; D is uncertain. Trimming cost V 2 bases and J 6 bases, with 8 bases left between them. This CDR3 spans 13 amino acids. CDR1 and CDR2 (germline): SEHNR, FQNEAQ (reference sequence). In DNA, the CDR3 is TGTGCCAGCAGCTTAAATTCGGTTCAGCCCCAGCATTTT. It translates to CASSLNSVQPQHF.

This chain joins TRBV7-2 and TRBJ1-3; no clear D gene. This CDR3 is built from 16 residues. The V end lost 1 base, the J end lost 0 bases, and 10 bases lay between the germline ends. The germline V gene has CDR1 SGHTA and CDR2 FQGNSA. In DNA form, the CDR3 reads TGTGCCAGCAGCTTAGAGGGCCTCCGCTCTGGAAACACCATATATTTT. This encodes CASSLEGLRSGNTIYF.

The J gene is TRBJ2-2, the V gene TRBV7-9; a possible D gene is TRBD1 (5 bases). This CDR3 has 15 residues. Germline CDR1 is SEHNR and CDR2 is FQNEAQ (reference sequence). Trimming pared 2 bases from V and 7 bases from J, leaving 14 bases between. CDR3 coding DNA: TGTGCCAGCAGCTTAAGCAAGGGGCATAACGGGGAGCTGTTTTTT. Amino acids: CASSLSKGHNGELFF.

This sequence joins TRBV28 and TRBJ2-7, with 7 bases that match TRBD2. The germline CDR1 and CDR2 sequences are MDHEN and SYDVKM. This CDR3 region has 14 residues. V lost 6 bases, J lost 4 bases, and 9 bases stayed unmatched. CDR3 sequence: CASSKSLAAYEQYF. CDR3 nucleotides: TGTGCCAGCAGCAAGAGCCTAGCGGCTTACGAGCAGTACTTC.

The genes are TRBV13 and TRBJ2-7; D is ambiguous. V was trimmed by 1 base and J by 5 bases, leaving 9 bases between them. Per germline, CDR1 PRHDT and CDR2 FYEKMQ (reference sequence). The CDR3 totals 13 residues. The CDR3 region is CASSLVGSHEQYF. CDR3 coding DNA: TGTGCCAGCAGCTTAGTAGGGTCTCACGAGCAGTACTTC.

The chain uses TRBV13 and TRBJ2-7; D is possibly TRBD2 (5 bases). CDR1 is PRHDT and CDR2 is FYEKMQ in the germline V gene (reference sequence). The CDR3 loop spans 14 amino acids. V was trimmed by 1 base and J by 2 bases, leaving 9 bases between them. In nucleotides, the CDR3 is TGTGCCAGCAGCTTAGCTAGCCGGACCTACGAGCAGTACTTC. Its translation is CASSLASRTYEQYF. The whole variable domain, remainder taken from reference TRBV13 and TRBJ2-7, is AAGVIQSPRHLIKEKRETATLKCYPIPRHDTVYWYQQGPGQDPQFLISFYEKMQSDKGSIPDRFSAQQFSDYHSELNMSSLELGDSALYFCASSLASRTYEQYFGPGTRLTVT.

The V gene is TRBV7-2, the J gene TRBJ2-2; D is uncertain. The germline V gene has CDR1 SGHTA and CDR2 FQGNSA. V lost 0 bases and J 3 bases, leaving 5 bases between the germline ends. The CDR3 length is 14 residues. The CDR3 is CASSLAPHTGELFF. CDR3 in DNA: TGTGCCAGCAGCTTAGCCCCGCACACCGGGGAGCTGTTTTTT.

The CDR3 DNA reads TGTGCCAGCACCTATATAGGGATTCAAGAAGATGGCTACACCTTC. Translated: CASTYIGIQEDGYTF. V gene TRBV5-4 combines with J gene TRBJ1-2, with D uncertain. V lost 6 bases to trimming and J lost 6 bases, with 21 bases between them. Germline V gene sequence: CDR1 SGHNT, CDR2 YYREEE (reference sequence). This CDR3 has 15 amino acids.